This T cell receptor beta chain was found in a study of blood T cell repertoires in COVID-19. Study overall: Sample material is recorded as cDNA or gDNA derived from T cells, B-cell-depleted T cells, or PBMCs.

In Seattle, patients joined the study during active infection and were tracked longitudinally. Germline CDR1 KGHSH, CDR2 LQKENI. The CDR3 contains 14 residues. J gave up 3 bases and V 4 bases, and 5 bases lay outside the gene matches. Some clones are missing from TCRdb's copy, which holds only in-frame ones; the method was immunoSEQ multiplex PCR. This table holds roughly 250,000 clones, approximately 91% found once. Sequencing used peripheral blood. This TCR was sampled from a person aged 18 to 30 with COVID-19, enrolled during active disease. The gene calls are TRBV18 and TRBJ2-7, with 8 bases fitting TRBD2. The CDR3 sequence: CASSLSGSGYEQYF. The CDR3 DNA is TGTGCCAGCTCACTGAGCGGGAGTGGCTACGAGCAGTACTTC.